These T cell receptor beta chains were read from a single sample in a study of T cells in Graves' hyperthyroidism and ophthalmopathy. TCRdb re-called the multiplex PCR reads through MiXCR, storing one row per CDR3 protein. The sample shows hundreds of thousands of distinct CDR3 sequences, 12% to 15% of them seen only once. The sample consisted of blood. The receptors originated from a woman between 40 and 50 years old with Graves' hyperthyroidism. The conserved cysteine and the conserved F or W are not part of the CDR3 here.

TRBV11-2	TRBJ1-1	ASSLGPQGATEAS
TRBV5-1	TRBJ2-1	ASSLVSGELGNEQF
TRBV20-1	TRBJ2-3	SARLRGLAISDTQY
TRBV6-1	TRBJ1-1	ASRVSRVEAF
TRBV12-5	TRBJ1-1	ASGLVLGQRGNTEAF
TRBV20-1	TRBJ2-3	SRQTSGSTDTQY
TRBV7-8	TRBJ2-7	ASSLGGSGSDEQY
TRBV12-3/TRBV12-4	TRBJ1-1	ASTTSATQTEAF
TRBV27	TRBJ1-2	ASSLTPRDRVEYGYT
TRBV20-1	TRBJ2-5	SAHRAGRQSSY
TRBV19	TRBJ2-7	ASSRTSGSLYEQY
TRBV4-2	TRBJ2-7	ASSHIRQGRAEQY
TRBV28	TRBJ2-3	ASSSGLAGVAQY
TRBV9	TRBJ2-5	ASSVAGNSRETQY
TRBV28	TRBJ2-5	ASSLMGIVGEETQY
TRBV30	TRBJ2-7	AWSILAGGVDEQY
TRBV10-3	TRBJ2-2	AIQGDSNGELF
TRBV2	TRBJ2-1	ASGGLANEQF
TRBV3-1	TRBJ1-5	ASSRGGYNQPQH
TRBV5-1	TRBJ2-2	ASSLAPPGQLTGELF
TRBV20-1	TRBJ2-7	SARDPITGSYEQY
TRBV20-1	TRBJ2-7	SARAGRGVGEQY
TRBV4-2	TRBJ2-5	ASSQDRTYTETQY
TRBV12-3/TRBV12-4	TRBJ2-7	ASSTQTGPTYEQY
TRBV29-1	TRBJ1-1	SVEGHLNTEAF
TRBV7-3	TRBJ2-5	ASSLGRGGGQETQY
TRBV29-1	TRBJ2-1	SVEEVWAPYNEQF
TRBV28	TRBJ1-2	ASISGGPGYT
TRBV30	TRBJ1-6	AWSWDARNSPLH
TRBV6-2/TRBV6-3	TRBJ2-7	ASSWGSGSTGEQY
TRBV5-1	TRBJ1-2	ASSLGTGTTGYT
TRBV7-9	TRBJ2-2	ASSLVAGNTGELF
TRBV7-2	TRBJ1-5	ASSLIAGSAQPQH
TRBV10-2	TRBJ2-7	ASSDNSGRHYEQY
TRBV2	TRBJ2-7	ASRDQDSRIEQY
TRBV24-1	TRBJ2-1	ATSDLGSGRSHEQF
TRBV2	TRBJ1-2	ASSELGQGGYGYT
TRBV4-1	TRBJ2-7	ASSQDDRSREQY
TRBV15	TRBJ1-2	ATSRDTPTANYGYT
TRBV11-2	TRBJ2-1	ASSLPTGISYNEQF